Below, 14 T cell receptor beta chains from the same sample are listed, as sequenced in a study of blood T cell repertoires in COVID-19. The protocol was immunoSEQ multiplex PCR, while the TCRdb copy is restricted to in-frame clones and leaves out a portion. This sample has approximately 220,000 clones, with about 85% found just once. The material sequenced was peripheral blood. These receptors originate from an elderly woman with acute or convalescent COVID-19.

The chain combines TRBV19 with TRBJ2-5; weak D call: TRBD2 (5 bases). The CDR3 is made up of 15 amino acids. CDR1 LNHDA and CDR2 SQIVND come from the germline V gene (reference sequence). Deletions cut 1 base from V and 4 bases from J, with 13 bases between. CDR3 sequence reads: CASSIAEERRETQYF. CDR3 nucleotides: TGTGCCAGTAGTATAGCCGAGGAGCGGAGAGAGACCCAGTACTTC.

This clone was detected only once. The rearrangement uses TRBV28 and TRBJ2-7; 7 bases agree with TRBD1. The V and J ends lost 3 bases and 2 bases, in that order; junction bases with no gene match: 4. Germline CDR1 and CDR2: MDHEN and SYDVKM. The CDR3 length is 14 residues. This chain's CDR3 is CASSLRGPTYEQYF. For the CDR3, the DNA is TGTGCCAGCAGTTTGAGGGGGCCGACCTACGAGCAGTACTTC.

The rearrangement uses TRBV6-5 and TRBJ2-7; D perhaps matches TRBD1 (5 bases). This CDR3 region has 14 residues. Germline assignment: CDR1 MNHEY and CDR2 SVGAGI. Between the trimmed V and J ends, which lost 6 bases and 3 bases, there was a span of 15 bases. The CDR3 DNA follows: TGTGCCAGCAGCCCAGGGTATGAAGTCTACGAGCAGTACTTC. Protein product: CASSPGYEVYEQYF.

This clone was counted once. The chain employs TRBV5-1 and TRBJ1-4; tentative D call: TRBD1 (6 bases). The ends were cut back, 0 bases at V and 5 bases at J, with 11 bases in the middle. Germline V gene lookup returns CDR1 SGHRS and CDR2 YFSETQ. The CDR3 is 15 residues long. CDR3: CASSLDTGSNEKLFF. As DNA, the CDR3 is TGCGCCAGCAGCTTGGATACAGGGTCCAATGAAAAACTGTTTTTT.

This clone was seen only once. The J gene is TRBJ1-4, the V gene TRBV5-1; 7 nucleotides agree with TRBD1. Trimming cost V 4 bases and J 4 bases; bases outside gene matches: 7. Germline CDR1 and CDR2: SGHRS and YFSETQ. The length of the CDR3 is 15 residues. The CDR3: CASSPPDRVNEKLFF. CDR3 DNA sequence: TGCGCCAGCAGCCCGCCTGACAGGGTTAATGAAAAACTGTTTTTT.

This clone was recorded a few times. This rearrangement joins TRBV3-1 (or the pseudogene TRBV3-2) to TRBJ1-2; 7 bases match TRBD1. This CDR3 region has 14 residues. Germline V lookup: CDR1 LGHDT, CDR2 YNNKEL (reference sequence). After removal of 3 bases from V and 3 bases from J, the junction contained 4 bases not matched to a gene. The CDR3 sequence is CASSQGTEDYGYTF. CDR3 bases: TGTGCCAGCAGCCAGGGGACAGAGGACTATGGCTACACCTTC.

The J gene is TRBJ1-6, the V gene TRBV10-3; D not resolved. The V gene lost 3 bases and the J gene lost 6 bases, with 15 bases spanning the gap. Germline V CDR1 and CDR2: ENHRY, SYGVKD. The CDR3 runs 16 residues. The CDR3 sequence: CAISDPQQAPNSPLHF. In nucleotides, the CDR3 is TGTGCCATCAGTGACCCCCAGCAGGCACCTAATTCACCCCTCCACTTT.

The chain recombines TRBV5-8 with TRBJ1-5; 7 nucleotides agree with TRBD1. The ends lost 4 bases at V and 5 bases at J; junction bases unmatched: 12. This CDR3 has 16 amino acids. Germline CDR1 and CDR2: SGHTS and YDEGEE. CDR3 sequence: CASSRAQGEGDQPQHF. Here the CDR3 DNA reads TGTGCCAGCAGCCGCGCTCAGGGGGAAGGGGATCAGCCCCAGCATTTT.

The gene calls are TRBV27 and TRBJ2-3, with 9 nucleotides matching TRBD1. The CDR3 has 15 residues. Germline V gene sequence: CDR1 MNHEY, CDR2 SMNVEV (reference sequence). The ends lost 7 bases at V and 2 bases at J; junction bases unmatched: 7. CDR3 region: CASKWDRATTDTQYF. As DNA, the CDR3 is TGTGCCAGCAAATGGGACAGGGCGACCACAGATACGCAGTATTTT.

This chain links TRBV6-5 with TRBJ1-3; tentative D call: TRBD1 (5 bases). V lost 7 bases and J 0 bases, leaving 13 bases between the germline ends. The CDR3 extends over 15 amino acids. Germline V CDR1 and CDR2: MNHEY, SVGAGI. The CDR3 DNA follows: TGTGCCAGCACCTACGATCAGGGCTCTGGAAACACCATATATTTT. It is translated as CASTYDQGSGNTIYF.

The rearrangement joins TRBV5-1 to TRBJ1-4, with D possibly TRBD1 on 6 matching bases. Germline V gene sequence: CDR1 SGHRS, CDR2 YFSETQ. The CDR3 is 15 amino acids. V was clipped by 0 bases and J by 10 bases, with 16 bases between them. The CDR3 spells CASSLAIWEQGKLFF. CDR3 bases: TGCGCCAGCAGCTTGGCGATATGGGAACAGGGAAAACTGTTTTTT.

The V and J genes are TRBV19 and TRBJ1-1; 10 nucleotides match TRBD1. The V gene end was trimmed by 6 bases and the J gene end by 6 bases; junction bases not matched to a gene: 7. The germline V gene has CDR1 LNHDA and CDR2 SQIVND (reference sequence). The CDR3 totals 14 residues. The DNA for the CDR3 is TGTGCCAGTAGGCGACAGGGGGCCGGCGCTGAAGCTTTCTTT. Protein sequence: CASRRQGAGAEAFF.

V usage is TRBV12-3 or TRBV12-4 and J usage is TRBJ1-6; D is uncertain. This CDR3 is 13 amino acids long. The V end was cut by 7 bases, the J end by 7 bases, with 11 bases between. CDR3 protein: CASKIMENSPLHF. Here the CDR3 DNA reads TGTGCCAGCAAGATCATGGAGAATTCACCCCTCCACTTT.

As DNA, the CDR3 is TGTGCCAGCACGGGGACAGATAGAGAAAAACTGTTTTTT. Protein sequence: CASTGTDREKLFF. The chain joins TRBV9 to TRBJ1-4; 7 bases align to TRBD1. Looked up from germline, CDR1 is SGDLS and CDR2 is YYNGEE. The CDR3 totals 13 residues. After removal of 6 bases from V and 8 bases from J, the junction contained 7 bases not matched to a gene.